This T cell receptor (beta chain) stems from a study of blood T cell repertoires in COVID-19. Study-wide context: Some COVID-19 samples were acute and others convalescent; all came from the United States, Italy and Spain. From T cells, B-cell-depleted T cells, or PBMCs came the material, which was cDNA or gDNA.

Between the trimmed V and J ends, which lost 4 bases and 7 bases, there was a span of 20 bases. Per germline, CDR1 SGHVS and CDR2 FNYEAQ. This CDR3 is built from 15 residues. In the original processing: Using reference gene primer amplification, nucleated cell counts were estimated. TCRdb keeps only in-frame clones here, not all; method: immunoSEQ multiplex PCR. V and J calls and clone size follow that table, whereas D and trimming were derived from the DNA. The repertoire holds about 26,000 clones, with approximately 70% as singletons. The receptor comes from a man in his sixties with active or convalescent COVID-19. V gene TRBV7-6 combines with J gene TRBJ2-7; tentatively, D is TRBD1 (6 bases). Sequencing input: peripheral blood. CDR3 nucleotide sequence: TGTGCCAGCAGCTACGGACAGATAGGTCTGGGAGAGCAGTACTTC. Its translation: CASSYGQIGLGEQYF.